Sequencing of this TCR beta chain was carried out in a study of robustness of blood B and T cell sequencing listed by TCRdb under 2018. Looking at the study overall: The study was designed to determine how much peripheral blood is required to reliably characterize an individual's TCRbeta and IgG repertoires. In each of the ten independently drawn blood samples, TCRbeta and IgG repertoires were quantified. Two replicate TCRbeta cDNA libraries were prepared from one shared RNA pool from a single 10 ml draw, serving as technical replicates. Overall study results and their limits: When technical replicate libraries were compared, under 95% of the top 10,000 TCRbeta clonotypes in one library also turned up in the other. When 3 or 4 tubes (about 27-45 ml blood) were combined, saturation was approached in coverage of the top 10,000 TCRbeta clonotypes. Evidence of cross-contamination, likely from batch processing, showed up in one pair of TCRbeta libraries, so the UMI-sequence pairs shared by that pair of libraries were removed. The 1,000 most abundant TCRbeta clonotypes from the pooled draws were found in every single 10 ml sample. Overlap of rare TCRbeta clonotypes did not improve with pooling tubes, implying much larger blood volumes would be needed to capture them. EDTA tubes required immediate fractionation, limiting use in multi-site collections. TCRbeta rarefaction curves did not fully plateau, suggesting under-sequencing or many low-abundance clonotypes.

Per the germline V gene, WSHSY is the CDR1 and SAAADI is the CDR2. The cysteine opens and the phenylalanine closes a CDR3 of 15 amino acids. The CDR3 DNA has 45 bases and is translated from base 1. A distance of 13 bases separates the germline ends of V and J, which lose 4 bases and 4 bases respectively. On this clonotype: Its antigen is unknown. One base away there is no much larger clone; base qualities are not given.

The library relied on PCR. Data came from an Illumina MiSeq. SMARTScribe reverse transcriptase and a 5' template-switch oligo, by which a universal priming site was added, were used for cDNA synthesis. Each cDNA molecule was tagged by a 12-nucleotide random unique molecular identifier (UMI) carried on the template-switch oligo. During reverse transcription, chain-specific reverse primers targeted TCRbeta transcripts. Leftover template-switch adapters were removed by uracil DNA glycosylase treatment, and cDNA was purified using a Qiagen MinElute kit. For the first PCR, 23 cycles were run with KAPA HiFi HotStart ReadyMix and step-out primers, split across four 50 ul reactions. Before further amplification, first-round PCR products were gel-purified. Illumina Nextera adapters were attached in a second PCR of around 8 cycles, and the libraries were then purified and pooled. The UMI barcode for each TCRbeta molecule was captured by a 50-nucleotide 5' read. The paper's data handling went like this. Reads were grouped by UMI into consensus reads using the MIGEC toolkit. PEAR was used to merge forward and reverse consensus reads into final reads. A custom decontamination script removed identical UMI-sequence pairs shared across libraries, treating them as cross-sample contamination. V(D)J assignment and CDR3 extraction were performed with MIGMAP, a wrapper around IgBLAST. TCR clonotypes were defined by identical V gene, J gene and CDR3 amino acid sequence; CDR1 and CDR2 were not sequenced. TCRdb passed the public sequencing reads through fastp at Q25 and MiXCR, retaining productive beta sequences. Each record represents a unique CDR3 protein, reported with the most common genes and DNA among its rows. Here the V and J calls rest on TCRdb's processing, not on the authors' analysis. For this sample there are 1,200 or so distinct CDR3 sequences; around 69% appear just once. The ten largest make up 35% to 45% of the sample.

TCRbeta repertoires were quantified from mRNA rather than genomic DNA, which captures expressed receptors. Leukocytes from the buffy coat were collected into Trizol, and RNA was extracted using the Direct-zol RNA MiniPrep Plus kit with no cell sorting. EDTA blood tubes were spun right away at 4 degrees C to separate plasma, buffy coat and red blood cells. The clonotype was recovered from a human donor in good health. Sample: peripheral blood. The V gene is TRBV10-2 and the J gene is TRBJ2-2, and possibly TRBD2, on 5 matching bases. This receptor has the CDR3 CASSVGLAPTGELFF. The nucleotide sequence reads as follows: TGCGCCAGCAGTGTGGGTTTAGCGCCCACCGGGGAGCTGTTTTTT.